These T cell receptor beta chains were read from a single sample in a study of OX40 agonist ivuxolimab in advanced cancers. Sequencing used immunoSEQ multiplex PCR; TCRdb keeps in-frame clones, though not all of them. The data contain about 80,000 clones, roughly 85% of them seen just once; the ten biggest clones take up around 5.5%. Sequenced material: CD4+ or CD8+ T cells sorted from blood, taken in a trial of the OX40 agonist ivuxolimab. Every receptor here comes from an adult with an advanced solid tumor such as melanoma, head and neck, liver or kidney cancer. Each CDR3 is given with its conserved first and last residue. D genes are given only for firm matches. The listing skips clone size in some rows; elsewhere it reads once, few, many or a size class.

D,J,size,V,CDR3,DNA
TRBD2,TRBJ2-1,.,TRBV6-4,CASKERSGGADEQFF,TGTGCCAGCAAGGAGAGGAGCGGGGGGGCCGATGAGCAGTTCTTC
.,TRBJ2-1,.,TRBV10-3,CAISDHKGDNEQFF,TGTGCCATCAGTGATCACAAGGGTGACAATGAGCAGTTCTTC
TRBD1,TRBJ2-2,few,TRBV7-3,CASSDRGNGELFF,TGTGCCAGCAGCGACAGGGGTAACGGGGAGCTGTTTTTT
.,TRBJ1-1,.,TRBV7-3,CASSLTLADSGEAFF,TGTGCCAGCAGCTTAACGTTGGCGGACTCCGGTGAAGCTTTCTTT
TRBD1,TRBJ2-1,.,TRBV5-6,CASSLDPGTGHEQFF,TGTGCCAGCAGCTTGGACCCCGGGACAGGGCATGAGCAGTTCTTC
TRBD1,TRBJ1-4,.,TRBV4-1,CASSHQTRTGNEKLFF,TGCGCCAGCAGCCACCAAACCAGGACAGGGAATGAAAAACTGTTTTTT
TRBD1,TRBJ1-2,.,TRBV7-9,CASSSGTGLIGYTF,TGTGCCAGCAGCTCCGGGACAGGGCTAATTGGCTACACCTTC
.,TRBJ2-1,.,TRBV5-1,CASVGEGVSYNEQFF,TGCGCCAGCGTCGGAGAGGGGGTGTCCTACAATGAGCAGTTCTTC
.,TRBJ2-2,.,TRBV7-2,CASSSHRAGELFF,TGTGCCAGCAGCTCCCATAGGGCCGGGGAGCTGTTTTTT
.,TRBJ2-2,.,TRBV27,CASWKAPLGELFF,TGTGCCAGCTGGAAGGCCCCCCTAGGGGAGCTGTTTTTT
.,TRBJ1-5,.,TRBV12-5,CASGLTPDGGGPGNQPQHF,TGTGCTAGTGGTTTAACCCCCGATGGCGGGGGCCCAGGGAATCAGCCCCAGCATTTT
.,TRBJ2-3,once,TRBV5-6,CASSPDRISTDTQYF,TGTGCCAGCAGCCCCGACAGGATAAGCACAGATACGCAGTATTTT
.,TRBJ2-2,few,TRBV7-8,CASSLADYLNTGELFF,TGTGCCAGCAGCTTAGCCGACTACCTGAACACCGGGGAGCTGTTTTTT
TRBD2,TRBJ2-7,.,TRBV11-2,CASSLDGGSEAYEQYF,TGTGCCAGCAGCTTAGATGGCGGGAGCGAAGCCTACGAGCAGTACTTC
.,TRBJ1-6,.,TRBV11-2,CASSLRQESSPLHF,TGTGCCAGCAGCTTACGACAGGAGAGTTCACCCCTCCACTTT
TRBD2,TRBJ2-3,few,TRBV7-8,CASSLEGSGNTWDTQYF,TGTGCCAGCAGCTTAGAGGGTAGCGGGAACACGTGGGATACGCAGTATTTT
.,TRBJ2-5,.,TRBV2,CASSRDSQETQYF,TGTGCCAGCAGTCGCGACAGCCAAGAGACCCAGTACTTC
.,TRBJ2-1,.,TRBV5-6,CASSWGSGSVDEQFF,TGTGCCAGCAGCTGGGGAAGCGGATCTGTCGATGAGCAGTTCTTC
.,TRBJ1-4,.,TRBV6-4,CASSNPGSNEKLFF,TGTGCCAGCAGTAACCCAGGCTCTAATGAAAAACTGTTTTTT
.,TRBJ1-1,.,TRBV7-8,CASSSTRVPDPTEAFF,TGTGCCAGCAGCTCAACCCGGGTCCCCGACCCCACTGAAGCTTTCTTT
TRBD1,TRBJ1-2,.,TRBV6-6,CASSYTARDRGVYTF,TGTGCCAGCAGTTACACTGCGCGGGACAGGGGAGTCTACACCTTC
TRBD2,TRBJ2-7,once,TRBV28,CASSSGSGSYEQYF,TGTGCCAGCAGTTCGGGTAGCGGGAGCTACGAGCAGTACTTC
.,TRBJ2-5,.,TRBV19,CASSISRGETQYF,TGTGCCAGTAGTATTTCAAGGGGAGAGACCCAGTACTTC
.,TRBJ2-1,.,TRBV5-1,CASSLAPGSEQFF,TGCGCCAGCAGCTTGGCTCCGGGTAGTGAGCAGTTCTTC
.,TRBJ2-7,.,TRBV7-2,CASSLEGAYEQYF,TGTGCCAGCAGCTTAGAGGGGGCCTACGAGCAGTACTTC
.,TRBJ1-2,.,TRBV5-1,CASSSETGSYGYTF,TGCGCCAGCAGCTCCGAGACGGGTTCTTATGGCTACACCTTC
.,TRBJ1-3,.,TRBV7-9,CASSPEAGITDGNTIYF,TGTGCCAGCAGCCCAGAGGCTGGAATTACCGACGGAAACACCATATATTTT
.,TRBJ2-2,.,TRBV11-3,CASSSPRGSYNTGELFF,TGTGCCAGCAGCTCACCTCGGGGGAGCTATAACACCGGGGAGCTGTTTTTT
.,TRBJ1-1,.,TRBV6-5,CASRAMMGLITEAFF,TGTGCCAGCAGGGCAATGATGGGGCTGATCACTGAAGCTTTCTTT
.,TRBJ2-3,.,TRBV7-3,CASSPQDFTDTQYF,TGTGCCAGCAGCCCGCAGGACTTCACAGATACGCAGTATTTT